These 5 T cell receptor beta chains came from one sample sequenced in a study of blood T cell repertoires in COVID-19 (TCRdb year 2020). The library was built by means of the immunoSEQ multiplex PCR assay. TCRdb provides this immuneACCESS table in a form limited to in-frame rearrangements. Some clones are lacking; in checked studies, under half of them reflect an unresolved V gene, and why the rest are absent is not known. Present in this sample are 150,000 to 200,000 clones, 70% to 90% of which were seen just once. The biggest ten clones account for about a tenth of the sample. Sequenced sample: peripheral blood. All receptors come from a human donor in a cohort sampled during active COVID-19.

The J gene is TRBJ1-6, the V gene TRBV9, with TRBD1 matching over 7 bases. There are 14 residues in the CDR3. Germline lookup yields CDR1 SGDLS and CDR2 YYNGEE. Unmatched junction bases numbered 1, after V lost 1 base and J lost 6 bases. CDR3 nucleotides: TGTGCCAGCAGCGTAAGGGGGCTTAATTCACCCCTCCACTTT. It specifies CASSVRGLNSPLHF.

This sequence joins TRBV28 and TRBJ2-3, with TRBD2 identical over 15 bases. In germline, CDR1 is MDHEN, CDR2 SYDVKM. The ends lost 3 bases at V and 6 bases at J; junction bases unmatched: 7. CDR3 length: 17 amino acids. The CDR3 here is CASSFGTSGGPGDTQYF. The CDR3 nucleotides are TGTGCCAGCAGTTTCGGGACTAGCGGGGGGCCGGGGGATACGCAGTATTTT.

A remark on this clone: The sample carries other DNA sequences with the same CDR3. J is TRBJ1-3 and V is TRBV3-1 (or the pseudogene TRBV3-2); D gene unclear. This CDR3 has 13 residues. The germline V gene encodes CDR1 LGHDT and CDR2 YNNKEL (reference sequence). The ends were cut back, 1 base at V and 3 bases at J, with 4 bases in the middle. This chain's CDR3 is CASSQGRGNTIYF. The DNA for the CDR3 is TGTGCCAGCAGCCAAGGTCGTGGAAACACCATATATTTT.

The chain joins TRBV5-4 to TRBJ2-6; D possibly corresponds to TRBD1 (7 bases). V lost 0 bases, J lost 1 base, and 14 bases lay in between. The CDR3 covers 18 residues. The V gene's germline CDR1 is SGHNT and CDR2 YYREEE (reference sequence). CDR3 bases: TGTGCCAGCAGCTTGGCCCCGACAGGGACTTCTGGGGCCAACGTCCTGACTTTC. Its protein product is CASSLAPTGTSGANVLTF.

V is TRBV7-4 and J is TRBJ1-6; TRBD1 matches at 7 bases. The CDR3 is 14 residues long. Germline CDR1 is SGHVT and CDR2 is SQSDAQ. V lost 5 bases to trimming and J lost 6 bases; unmatched junction nucleotides: 4. The DNA for the CDR3 is TGTGCCAGCAGCCGCAAGGGGGCTAATTCACCCCTCCACTTT. Its protein product is CASSRKGANSPLHF.